This T cell receptor (beta chain) was observed in a study of shared clonotypes between healthy human individuals. Notes on the study in general: Shared clonotypes across all four donors exceeded non-shared ones in generation probability. The study sampled only blood, and tissue repertoires likely differ.

Germline V CDR1 and CDR2: MGHRA, YSYEKL. CDR3 length: 16 residues. V gave up 4 bases and J gave up 6 bases, with 18 bases separating them. This clone was seen a single time. Its cognate antigen is unknown. Positive CCR7 selection of CD45RO-negative cells yielded the naive CD8 cells, and terminally differentiated effector memory CD45RA+ cells were excluded. When replicate PCRs were run on sorted subsets, they used around 200 ng DNA, 28,000 or so T cell genomes. Original data processing: ImmunoSEQ junction-only sequences lacked quality scores, so their filtering differed. Produced via immunoSEQ multiplex PCR; TCRdb's table is partial and in-frame only. The V and J calls and the clone size are those of that table, but D and trimming were determined from the DNA. The sample consists of over 2,000,000 clones, 93% of them appearing once.

The origin of this receptor is a man younger than 35 in good health. Some clones in this sample may be carry-over from other donors' samples. This chain links TRBV4-1 with TRBJ2-2, with a tentative D call TRBD1 (5 bases). The sample taken for sequencing was naive CD8+ T cells from PBMCs. The CDR3 DNA is TGCGCCAGCAGCCCCGTTGGCAGGGCTTATGCCGGGGAGCTGTTTTTT. This encodes CASSPVGRAYAGELFF.